This TCR beta chain originates from a study of cytomegalovirus exposure and HLA in healthy donors. The study's findings and limits: On later analysis, the bulk of CMV-associated TCR beta chains appeared to be HLA-restricted.

The study ran its PCR with 60 Vbeta and 13 Jbeta primers. Clones were sequenced by immunoSEQ multiplex PCR, and TCRdb holds only the in-frame ones, with some missing. In the table there are 95,000 to 110,000 clones, approximately 80% of which are singletons. V dropped 4 bases and J dropped 4 bases, with 21 bases sitting between them. The CDR3 has 16 residues. CDR1 and CDR2 from the germline V gene are SGHDT and YYEEEE. Regarding this clone: Its matching antigen is unknown.

The sequence was collected from a male donor in good health and CMV-seronegative. The chain links TRBV5-6 to TRBJ2-7; D gene unclear. Sequencing was done on a sample of PBMCs. The chain's CDR3 is CASSPADRIDGYEQYF. The CDR3 DNA is TGTGCCAGCAGCCCGGCGGATCGTATAGATGGGTACGAGCAGTACTTC.